This T cell receptor beta chain was observed in a study of T cells in Graves' hyperthyroidism and ophthalmopathy. The ends were cut back, 2 bases at V and 6 bases at J, with 17 bases in the middle. The CDR3 loop spans 15 amino acids. CDR1 and CDR2 from the germline V gene are SNHLY and FYNNEI. The CDR3 regions of TCR beta were amplified from RNA transcripts. The HTBI primer set was used in a first-round RT-PCR of the TCR CDR3. TCRdb processed the multiplex PCR reads anew with MiXCR; each CDR3 protein has one entry. The table includes some 200,000 distinct CDR3 sequences, approximately 17% detected once. In its sample, this clonotype was seen many times.

The specimen was blood. This sequence joins TRBV2 and TRBJ2-7; the D gene is possibly TRBD1 (6 bases). This receptor was taken from a man in his forties or fifties with Graves' hyperthyroidism. Here the CDR3 reads CASSERVNQGSEQYF. CDR3 DNA sequence: TGTGCCAGCAGTGAAAGAGTCAATCAGGGGAGCGAGCAGTACTTC.